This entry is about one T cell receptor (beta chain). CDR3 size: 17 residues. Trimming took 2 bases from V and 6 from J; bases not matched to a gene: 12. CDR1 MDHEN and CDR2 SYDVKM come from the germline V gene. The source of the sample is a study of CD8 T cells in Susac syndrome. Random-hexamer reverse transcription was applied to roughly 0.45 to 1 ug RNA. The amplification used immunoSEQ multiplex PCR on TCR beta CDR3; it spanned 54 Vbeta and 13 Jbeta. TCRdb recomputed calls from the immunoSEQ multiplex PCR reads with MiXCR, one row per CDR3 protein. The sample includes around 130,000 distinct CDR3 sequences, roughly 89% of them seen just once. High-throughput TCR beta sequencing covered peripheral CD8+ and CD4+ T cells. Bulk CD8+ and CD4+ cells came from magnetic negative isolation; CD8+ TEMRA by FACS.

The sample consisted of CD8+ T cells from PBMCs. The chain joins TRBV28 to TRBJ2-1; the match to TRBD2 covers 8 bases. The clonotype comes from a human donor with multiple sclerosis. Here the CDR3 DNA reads TGTGCCAGCAGTTTAGACGCTAGCGGGCTGTCGTTCAATGAGCAGTTCTTC. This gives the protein CASSLDASGLSFNEQFF.